This T cell receptor (beta chain) was documented in a study of T cells in Graves' hyperthyroidism and ophthalmopathy. Study as a whole: Staff took peripheral blood when the initial diagnosis was made, before any treatment began. Study results and limitations: Blood also showed most of the thyroid clonotypes that were expanded above 0.001.

Remarks on this clonotype: What it recognizes is unknown.

Germline V lookup: CDR1 MNHNS, CDR2 SASEGT. The CDR3 has 14 residues. V lost 2 bases to trimming and J lost 5 bases, with 12 bases between them. Diagnosing involved the use of clinical symptoms, serum thyroxine and TRAb, thyroid ultrasound and orbital computed tomography. Template material for amplifying TCR beta CDR3 regions consisted of RNA transcripts. When the TCR CDR3 underwent first-round RT-PCR, the HTBI primer set was used. TCRdb ran MiXCR on the multiplex PCR reads and lists one entry per CDR3 protein. This sample has 490,000 or so distinct CDR3 sequences, with less than 20% found just once. This sequence was found in a man in his forties with Graves' ophthalmopathy. The specimen sequenced was blood. This chain joins TRBV6-1 and TRBJ1-2, with no clear D. The CDR3 nucleotides read TGTGCCAGCAGTGAACTCCGATTCCAATATGGCTACACCTTC. Residues: CASSELRFQYGYTF.